This T cell receptor beta chain was sequenced for a study of blood T cell repertoires in COVID-19. Study-level information: The origin of the acute and convalescent COVID-19 samples was the United States, Italy and Spain. PBMCs, B-cell-depleted T cells, or T cells provided the cDNA or gDNA that made up the material.

CDR1 and CDR2 from the germline V gene are SGHAT and FQNNGV. The CDR3 has 15 residues. Trimming removed 1 base from V and 6 bases from J, with 13 bases in between. Under the authors' procedure: Amplification of reference gene primers was used by the study to estimate nucleated cell counts. This table comes from immunoSEQ multiplex PCR, and its TCRdb copy is limited to in-frame clones, with some not included. For V, J and clone size, that table is used; D and trimming come from the DNA. The table lists about 190,000 clones, around 89% of them singletons, with approximately 0.64% in the top ten. This sequence joins TRBV11-2 and TRBJ2-1; D remains ambiguous. This receptor was obtained from a man between 45 and 60 years old with acute or convalescent COVID-19. Material: peripheral blood. The CDR3 DNA reads as TGTGCCAGCAGCTTAGGGCAGGTCATAAGCAATGAGCAGTTCTTC. Amino acid sequence: CASSLGQVISNEQFF.